This T cell receptor beta chain derives from a study of vaccination and CD4 T cells after COVID-19. Across the whole study: Controls used CEFX viral epitopes (positive), HIV-1 Nef peptides (negative), or no peptide.

Treatment denoted: roughly 11-day PBMC culture with coronavirus spike peptide pools or control peptides (ViraFEST assay). Each well held 2 million or so PBMCs in IL-2 (about 9.5 IU/ml) medium with roughly 9.2 ug/ml peptide pools. The authors replaced half the medium with fresh IL-2 medium on days 3 and 7. Researchers used the Oncomine TCR Beta short-read assay to sequence DNA from cultured CD4+ T cells. Genomic DNA was extracted from cultured CD4+ T cells. TCRdb passed the PCR reads through MiXCR, listing each CDR3 protein once. The sample has approximately 10,000 distinct CDR3 sequences, over 70% seen once. CDR3 size: 15 residues. The V and J ends lost 6 bases and 4 bases respectively, with 18 bases between them. CDR1 is DFQATT and CDR2 is SNEGSKA in the germline V gene (reference sequence). There are a few counts of this clonotype. Its target is not known.

The V gene is TRBV20-1, the J gene TRBJ2-2; D is uncertain. Sequenced sample: CD4+ T cells from blood, cultured in vitro. This receptor was taken from a human donor who had recovered from COVID-19. The DNA for the CDR3 is TGCAGTGCCCCAAAGACTCAGACAACCACCGGGGAGCTGTTTTTT. Its translation: CSAPKTQTTTGELFF.